This is a list of T cell receptor beta chains from one sample in a study of shared clonotypes between healthy human individuals. Clones were sequenced by immunoSEQ multiplex PCR, and TCRdb holds only the in-frame ones, with some missing. The data contain roughly 2,500,000 clones, roughly 93% of them singletons. Source material: naive CD4+ T cells from PBMCs. The receptors come from a man aged 18 to 30 in good health. Some clones in this sample may be carry-over from other donors' samples. Both conserved end residues are part of each CDR3. A D gene is named only where the DNA matches it firmly. Rows give clone size only sometimes, using once, few, many, or a class for an expanded clone.

d_gene	len	v_gene	abundance	j_gene	CDR3nt	CDR3aa
.	14	TRBV11-1	.	TRBJ1-4	TGTGCCAGCAGACTATCTGCAACTAATGAAAAACTGTTTTTT	CASRLSATNEKLFF
TRBD1	17	TRBV18	.	TRBJ1-2	TGTGCCAGCTCTGGACTTATTACAGGGGGCTCAGGCTATGGCTACACCTTC	CASSGLITGGSGYGYTF
.	16	TRBV7-2	.	TRBJ1-5	TGTGCCAGCAGCTTAGTTGCGTGGGCCAGCAATCAGCCCCAGCATTTT	CASSLVAWASNQPQHF
.	15	TRBV10-3	.	TRBJ2-7	TGTGCCATCAGTGAGGGACGAGGGGTATCCTACGAGCAGTACTTC	CAISEGRGVSYEQYF
.	12	TRBV30	once	TRBJ2-1	TGTGCCTGGGCTCCGGGGACGCGGGGGCAGTTCTTC	CAWAPGTRGQFF
TRBD1	14	TRBV30	.	TRBJ2-7	TGTGCCTGGGAAACTCAGGGGGCTACCTACGAGCAGTACTTC	CAWETQGATYEQYF
.	15	TRBV2	.	TRBJ2-1	TGTGCCAGCAGCCAAGACAGGCTCACCTACAATGAGCAGTTCTTC	CASSQDRLTYNEQFF
.	13	TRBV5-6	.	TRBJ2-7	TGTGCCAGCAGCTTGGAGGCAGGCTACGAGCAGTACTTC	CASSLEAGYEQYF
TRBD1	14	TRBV5-4	.	TRBJ1-4	TGTGCCAGCAGCAGGACAGGGGGAGGTGAAAAACTGTTTTTT	CASSRTGGGEKLFF
.	15	TRBV15	.	TRBJ2-3	TGTGCCACCAGCAGAGGCGGCGGGAGCACAGATACGCAGTATTTT	CATSRGGGSTDTQYF
TRBD2	16	TRBV19	.	TRBJ2-1	TGTGCCAGTAGTGTTTCTAGCGGGAGTCCCTACAATGAGCAGTTCTTC	CASSVSSGSPYNEQFF
.	14	TRBV5-1	.	TRBJ2-7	TGCGCCAGCAGCCTCCCGGGACACACCTACGAGCAGTACTTC	CASSLPGHTYEQYF
.	15	TRBV5-4	.	TRBJ1-6	TGTGCCAGCAGCTTGAACCCCCTGGGTAATTCACCCCTCCACTTT	CASSLNPLGNSPLHF
.	15	TRBV27	.	TRBJ1-5	TGTGCCAGCAGTTTAACTTCAGGGCGCAATCAGCCCCAGCATTTT	CASSLTSGRNQPQHF
TRBD2	15	TRBV7-9	once	TRBJ2-7	TGTGCCAGCAGCTCCCCCCGCGGGAGGACGGGCGAGCAGTACTTC	CASSSPRGRTGEQYF
.	12	TRBV27	.	TRBJ2-3	TGTGCCAGCAGATCCAGGCCAGGTACGCAGTATTTT	CASRSRPGTQYF
.	14	TRBV5-6	.	TRBJ2-7	TGTGCCAGCAGCCAAGGACTATCCGACTACGAGCAGTACTTC	CASSQGLSDYEQYF
TRBD1	16	TRBV9	once	TRBJ2-5	TGTGCCAGCAGCGTAGGGACAGGGGGTGGGGAAGAGACCCAGTACTTC	CASSVGTGGGEETQYF
TRBD1	15	TRBV6-5	.	TRBJ2-7	TGTGCCAGCAGTTACAGCAGGGGGCAGTCCTACGAGCAGTACTTC	CASSYSRGQSYEQYF
TRBD2	16	TRBV9	.	TRBJ2-3	TGTGCCAGCAGCGTAGATCTAGCGGATGGCACAGATACGCAGTATTTT	CASSVDLADGTDTQYF